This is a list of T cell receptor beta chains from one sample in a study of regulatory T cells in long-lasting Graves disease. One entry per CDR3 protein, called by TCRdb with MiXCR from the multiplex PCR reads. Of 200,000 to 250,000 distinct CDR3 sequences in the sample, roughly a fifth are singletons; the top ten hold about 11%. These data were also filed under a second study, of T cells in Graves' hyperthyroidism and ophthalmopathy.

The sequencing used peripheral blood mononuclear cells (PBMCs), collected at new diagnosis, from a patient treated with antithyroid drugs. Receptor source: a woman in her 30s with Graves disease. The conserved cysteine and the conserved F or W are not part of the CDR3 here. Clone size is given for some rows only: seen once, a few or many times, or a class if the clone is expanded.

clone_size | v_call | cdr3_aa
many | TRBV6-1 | ASSQRRGGFAEAF
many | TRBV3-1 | ASSPLGGAYEQY
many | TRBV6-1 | ASSVASGGAGDTQY
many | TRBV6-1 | ASREGTAEYEKLF
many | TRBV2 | AIVGTGSTGELF
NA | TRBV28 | ASSTMNTEAF
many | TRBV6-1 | ASSEADTGELF
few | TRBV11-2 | ASSLGRWRNNEQF
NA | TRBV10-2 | ASGGVYSNQPQH
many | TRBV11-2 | ASSSQGAGGAF
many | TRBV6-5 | ASSYSLGLTSEEQY
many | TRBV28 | ASSFQALGGELF
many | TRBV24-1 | ATSDFRGASYGYT
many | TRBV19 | ASSPVGDMSRFYNSPLH
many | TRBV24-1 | ATSDAGQPYEQY
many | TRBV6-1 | ASSGTGGANEKLF
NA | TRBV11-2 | ASSLPGLTGYT
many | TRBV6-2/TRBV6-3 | ASSSGFNQPQH
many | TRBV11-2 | ASSSFTAAEQF
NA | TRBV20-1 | SARVTSGTDTQY
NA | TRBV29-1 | SVTGGDNTEAF
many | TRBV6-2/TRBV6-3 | ASSYDGTSGIPYEQY
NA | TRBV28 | ASSSRPQTDTQY
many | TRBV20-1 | SARDGAVPDTQY
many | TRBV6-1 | ASSVQRGSTDTQY
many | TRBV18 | ASSRDSSNSPLH
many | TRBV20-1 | SAPGQGNSPLH